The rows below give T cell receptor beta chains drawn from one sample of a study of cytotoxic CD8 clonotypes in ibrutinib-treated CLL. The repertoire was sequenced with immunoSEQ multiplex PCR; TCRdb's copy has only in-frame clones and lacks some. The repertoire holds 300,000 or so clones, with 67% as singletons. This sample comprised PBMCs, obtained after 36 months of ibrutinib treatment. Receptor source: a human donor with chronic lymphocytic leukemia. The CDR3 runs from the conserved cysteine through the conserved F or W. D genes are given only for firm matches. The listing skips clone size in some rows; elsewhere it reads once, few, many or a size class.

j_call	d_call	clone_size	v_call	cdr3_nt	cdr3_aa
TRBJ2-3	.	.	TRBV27	TGTGCCAGCAGTTACAGACGCACAGACACGCAGTATTTT	CASSYRRTDTQYF
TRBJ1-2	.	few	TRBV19	TGTGCCAGTAGACCTGGGCTGTTCGAGTCGACCATAAACTATGGCTACACCTTC	CASRPGLFESTINYGYTF
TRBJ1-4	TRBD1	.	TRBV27	TGTGCCAGCAGTTTATACGGGACAGGAACGCTTGCAACTAATGAAAAACTGTTTTTT	CASSLYGTGTLATNEKLFF
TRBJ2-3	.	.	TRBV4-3	TGCGCCAGCAGCCAAGAGGCCACTAGGGGGTTCGATACGCAGTATTTT	CASSQEATRGFDTQYF
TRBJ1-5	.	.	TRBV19	TGTGCCAGTAGCCTACAGGGTAGCAATCAGCCCCAGCATTTT	CASSLQGSNQPQHF
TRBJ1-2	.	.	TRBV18	TGTGCCAGCTCACCACAGGGGGAGGCCCTCTATGGCTACACCTTC	CASSPQGEALYGYTF
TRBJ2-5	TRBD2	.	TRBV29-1	TGCAGCGCCCTCGGGGGAGGGGAGACCCAGTACTTC	CSALGGGETQYF
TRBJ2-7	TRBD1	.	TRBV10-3	TGTGCCATCAGGACGACAGGGTACTCCTACGAGCAGTACTTC	CAIRTTGYSYEQYF
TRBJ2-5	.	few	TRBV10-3	TGTGCCATCAGTTCTGGTGGCCCTGAGTACTTC	CAISSGGPEYF
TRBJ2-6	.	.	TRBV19	TGTGCCAGTATGGGTTTTGCTGGGGCCAACGTCCTGACTTTC	CASMGFAGANVLTF
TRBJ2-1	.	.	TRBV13	TGTGCCAGCAGCTTAGGACAGGGCTCGTTGAATGAGCAGTTCTTC	CASSLGQGSLNEQFF
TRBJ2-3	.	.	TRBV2	TGTGCCAGCAGTGAGATGGGAACTTGGCAGTATTTT	CASSEMGTWQYF
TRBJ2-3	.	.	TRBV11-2	TGTGCCAGCACTCGGGAAGGTTGGACAGATACGCAGTATTTT	CASTREGWTDTQYF
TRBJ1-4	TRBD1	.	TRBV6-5	TGTGCCAGCAGTTATCACGGGACAGCACAAGAAAAACTGTTTTTT	CASSYHGTAQEKLFF
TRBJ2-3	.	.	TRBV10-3	TGTGCCATCAGAGATATCACAGATACGCAGTATTTT	CAIRDITDTQYF
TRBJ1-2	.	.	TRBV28	TGTGCCAGCAGTTTTAAGGGAGTCCGCTTCTATGGCTACACCTTC	CASSFKGVRFYGYTF
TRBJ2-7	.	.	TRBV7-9	TGTGCCAGCAGCTTATTTTCCTACGAGCAGTACTTC	CASSLFSYEQYF
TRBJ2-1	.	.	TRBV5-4	TGTGCCAGCAGCTTGGGGGCTAACTCCTACAATGAGCAGTTCTTC	CASSLGANSYNEQFF
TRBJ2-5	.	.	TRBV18	TGTGCCAGCTCACTTGGCGGTGGTACGCGGGAGACCCAGTACTTC	CASSLGGGTRETQYF
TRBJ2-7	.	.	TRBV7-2	TGTGCCAGCAGCTTGCGCGGAGCCCCAGGGTACGAGCAGTACTTC	CASSLRGAPGYEQYF
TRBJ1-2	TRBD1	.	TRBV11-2	TGTGCCAGCAGCTTTTCCGGGACAGTTGGCTACACCTTC	CASSFSGTVGYTF
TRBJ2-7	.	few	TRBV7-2	TGTGCCAGCAGCTTCAGCGGGCCCGGCTCCTACGAGCAGTACTTC	CASSFSGPGSYEQYF
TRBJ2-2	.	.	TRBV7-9	TGTGCCAGCAGCGCCCCGGTAGGAAGAACGAACACCGGGGAGCTGTTTTTT	CASSAPVGRTNTGELFF
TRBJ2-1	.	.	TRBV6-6	TGTGCCAGCAGTCCTCCAGGGCCCAACAATGAGCAGTTCTTC	CASSPPGPNNEQFF
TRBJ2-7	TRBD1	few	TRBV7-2	TGTGCCAGCAGCCAGGACAGGGACACCTACGAGCAGTACTTC	CASSQDRDTYEQYF
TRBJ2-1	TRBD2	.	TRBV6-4	TGTGCCAGCAGTGAATTTAGCGGGAGGGCCGATGAGCAGTTCTTC	CASSEFSGRADEQFF
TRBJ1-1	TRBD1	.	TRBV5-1	TGCGCCAGCAGCGGCAGACAGGGGGTGAACACTGAAGCTTTCTTT	CASSGRQGVNTEAFF
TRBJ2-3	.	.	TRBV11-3	TGTGCCAGCAGCTTGGAGAGCACAGATACGCAGTATTTT	CASSLESTDTQYF